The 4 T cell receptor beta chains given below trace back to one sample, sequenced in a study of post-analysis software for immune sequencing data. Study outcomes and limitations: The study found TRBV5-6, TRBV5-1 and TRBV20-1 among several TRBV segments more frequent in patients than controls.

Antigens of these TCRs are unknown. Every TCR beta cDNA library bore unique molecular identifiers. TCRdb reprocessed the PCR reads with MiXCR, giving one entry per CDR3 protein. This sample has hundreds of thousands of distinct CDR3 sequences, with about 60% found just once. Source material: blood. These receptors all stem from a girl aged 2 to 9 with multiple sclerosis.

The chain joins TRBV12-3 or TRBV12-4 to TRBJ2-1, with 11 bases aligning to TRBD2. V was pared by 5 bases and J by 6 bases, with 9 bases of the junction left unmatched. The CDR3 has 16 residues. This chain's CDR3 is CASSNIAGGLPNEQFF. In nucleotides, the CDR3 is TGTGCCAGCAGTAACATAGCGGGGGGGCTCCCCAATGAGCAGTTCTTC.

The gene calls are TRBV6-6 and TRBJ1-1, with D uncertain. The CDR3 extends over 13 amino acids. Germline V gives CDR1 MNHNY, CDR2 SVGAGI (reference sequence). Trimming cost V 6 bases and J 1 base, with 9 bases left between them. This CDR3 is CASRRSENTEAFF. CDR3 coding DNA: TGTGCCAGCAGAAGGTCAGAGAACACTGAAGCTTTCTTT.

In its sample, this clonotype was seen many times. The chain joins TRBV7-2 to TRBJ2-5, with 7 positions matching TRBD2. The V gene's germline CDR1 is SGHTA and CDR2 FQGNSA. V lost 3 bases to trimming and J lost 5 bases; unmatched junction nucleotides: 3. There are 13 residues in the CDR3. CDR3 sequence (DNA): TGTGCCAGCAGCTTTGGGAGGGAGGAGACCCAGTACTTC. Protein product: CASSFGREETQYF.

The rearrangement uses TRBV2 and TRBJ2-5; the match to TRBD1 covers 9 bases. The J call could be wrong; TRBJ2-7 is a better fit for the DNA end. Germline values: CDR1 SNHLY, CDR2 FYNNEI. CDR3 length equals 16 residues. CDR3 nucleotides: TGTGCCAGCAGTGAAGAAAGCTGGGACAGGGTCTACGAGCAGTACTTC. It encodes CASSEESWDRVYEQYF.